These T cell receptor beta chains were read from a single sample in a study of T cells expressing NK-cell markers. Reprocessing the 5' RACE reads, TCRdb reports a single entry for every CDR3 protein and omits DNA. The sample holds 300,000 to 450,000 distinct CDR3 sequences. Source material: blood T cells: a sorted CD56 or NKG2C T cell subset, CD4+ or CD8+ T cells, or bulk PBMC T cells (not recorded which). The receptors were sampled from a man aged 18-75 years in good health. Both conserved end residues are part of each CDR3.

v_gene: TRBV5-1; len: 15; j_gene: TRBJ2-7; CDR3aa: CASRSTTGEVYEQYF
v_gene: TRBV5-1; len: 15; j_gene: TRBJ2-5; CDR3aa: CASSLVPHGEETQYF
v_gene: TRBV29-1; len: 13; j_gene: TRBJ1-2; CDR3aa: CSVPLAGNYGYTF
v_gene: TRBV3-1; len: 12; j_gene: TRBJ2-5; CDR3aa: CASSPPGKTQYF
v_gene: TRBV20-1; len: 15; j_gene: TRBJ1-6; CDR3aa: CSARRLLSYNSPLHF
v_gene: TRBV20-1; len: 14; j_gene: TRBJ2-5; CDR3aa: CSAPKTSGEETQYF
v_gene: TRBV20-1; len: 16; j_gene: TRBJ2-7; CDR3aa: CSARGAVGVSSYEQYF
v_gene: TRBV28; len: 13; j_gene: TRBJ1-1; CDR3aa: CASKPTGNTEAFF
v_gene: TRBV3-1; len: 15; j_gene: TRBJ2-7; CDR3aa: CASSQVPVQSYEQYF
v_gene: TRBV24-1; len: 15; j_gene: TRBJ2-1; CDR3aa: CATSATGAAHNEQFF
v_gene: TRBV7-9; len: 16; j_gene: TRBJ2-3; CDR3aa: CASSFSGGTATDTQYF
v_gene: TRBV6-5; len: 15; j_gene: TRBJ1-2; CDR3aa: CASSYSFQGRWGYTF
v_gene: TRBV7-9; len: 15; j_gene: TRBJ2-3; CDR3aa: CASSFKGAPQDTQYF
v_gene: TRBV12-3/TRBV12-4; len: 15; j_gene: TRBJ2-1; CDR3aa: CASSFLAGSYNEQFF
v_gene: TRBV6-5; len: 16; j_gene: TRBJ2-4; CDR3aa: CASSYTMTGFGNIQYF
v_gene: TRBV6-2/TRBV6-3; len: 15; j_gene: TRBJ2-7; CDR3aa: CASSTTGGAFNEQYF
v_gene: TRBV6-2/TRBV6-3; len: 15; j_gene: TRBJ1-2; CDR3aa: CASSPTGTGVYGYTF
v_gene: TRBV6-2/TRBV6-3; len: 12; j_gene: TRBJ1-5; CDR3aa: CASNDRVEPQHF
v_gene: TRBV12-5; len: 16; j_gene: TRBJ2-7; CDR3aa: CASGLGTTGASYEQYF
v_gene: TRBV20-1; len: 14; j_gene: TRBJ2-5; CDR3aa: CSARDRARGETQYF
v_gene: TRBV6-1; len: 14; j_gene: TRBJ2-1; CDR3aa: CASNAGGERGEQFF
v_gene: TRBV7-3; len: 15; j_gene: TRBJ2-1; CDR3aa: CASSLIGPPGNEQFF
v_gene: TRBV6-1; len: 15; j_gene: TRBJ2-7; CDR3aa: CASTPGGGNSYEQYF
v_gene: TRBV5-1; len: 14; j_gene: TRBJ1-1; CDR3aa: CASSLGTANTEAFF
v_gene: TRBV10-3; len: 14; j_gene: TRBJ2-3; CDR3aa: CAMSGALAADTQYF
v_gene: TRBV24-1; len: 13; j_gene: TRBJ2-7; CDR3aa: CATSDGPMEEQYF
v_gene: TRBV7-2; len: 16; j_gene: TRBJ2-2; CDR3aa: CASSSPAGGGTGELFF
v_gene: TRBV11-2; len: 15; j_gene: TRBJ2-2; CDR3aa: CASSYREAGAGELFF
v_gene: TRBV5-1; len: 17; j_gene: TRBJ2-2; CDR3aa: CASSLVQQAANTGELFF